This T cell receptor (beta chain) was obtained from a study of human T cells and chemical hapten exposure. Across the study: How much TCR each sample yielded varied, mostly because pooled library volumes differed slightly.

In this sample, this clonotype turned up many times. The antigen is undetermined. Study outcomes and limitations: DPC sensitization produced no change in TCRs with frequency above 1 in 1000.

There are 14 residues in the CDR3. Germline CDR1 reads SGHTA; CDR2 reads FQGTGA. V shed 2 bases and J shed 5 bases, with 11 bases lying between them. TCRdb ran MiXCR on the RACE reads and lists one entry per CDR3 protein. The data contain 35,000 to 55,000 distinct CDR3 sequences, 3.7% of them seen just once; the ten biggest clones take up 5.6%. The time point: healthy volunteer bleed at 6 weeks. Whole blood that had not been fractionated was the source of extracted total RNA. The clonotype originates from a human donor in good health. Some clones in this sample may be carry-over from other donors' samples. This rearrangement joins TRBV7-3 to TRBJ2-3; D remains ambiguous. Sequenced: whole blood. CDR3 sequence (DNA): TGTGCCAGCAGCTTACCGACACGGGTAGATACGCAGTATTTT. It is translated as CASSLPTRVDTQYF.